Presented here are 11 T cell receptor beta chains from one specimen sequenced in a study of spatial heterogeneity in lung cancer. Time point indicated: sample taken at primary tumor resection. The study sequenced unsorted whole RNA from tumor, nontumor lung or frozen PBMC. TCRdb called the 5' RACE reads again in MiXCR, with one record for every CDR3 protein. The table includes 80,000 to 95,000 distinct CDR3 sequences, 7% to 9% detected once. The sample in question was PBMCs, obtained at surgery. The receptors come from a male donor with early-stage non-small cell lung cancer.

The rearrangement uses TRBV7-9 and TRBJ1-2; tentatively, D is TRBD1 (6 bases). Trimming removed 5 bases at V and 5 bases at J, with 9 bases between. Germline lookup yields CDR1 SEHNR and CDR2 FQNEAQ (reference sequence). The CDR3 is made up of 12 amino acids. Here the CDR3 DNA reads TGTGCCAGCAGCGCGGACAGATATGGCTACACCTTC. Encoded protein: CASSADRYGYTF.

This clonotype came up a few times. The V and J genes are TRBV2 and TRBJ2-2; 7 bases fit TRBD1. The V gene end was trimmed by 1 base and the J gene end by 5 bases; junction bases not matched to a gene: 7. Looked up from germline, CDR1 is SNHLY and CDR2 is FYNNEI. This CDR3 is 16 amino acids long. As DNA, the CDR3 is TGTGCCAGCAGTGAAGTCGGAAGGGGGCGGACCGGGGAGCTGTTTTTT. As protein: CASSEVGRGRTGELFF. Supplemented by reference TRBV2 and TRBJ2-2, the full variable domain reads EPEVTQTPSHQVTQMGQEVILRCVPISNHLYFYWYRQILGQKVEFLVSFYNNEISEKSEIFDDQFSVERPDGSNFTLKIRSTKLEDSAMYFCASSEVGRGRTGELFFGEGSRLTVL.

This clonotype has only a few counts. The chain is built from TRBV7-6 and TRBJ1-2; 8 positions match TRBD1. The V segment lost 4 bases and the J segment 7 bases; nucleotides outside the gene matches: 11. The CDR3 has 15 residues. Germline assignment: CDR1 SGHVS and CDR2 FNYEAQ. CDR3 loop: CASSSLGQAYFGYTF. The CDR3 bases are TGTGCCAGCAGCTCCCTGGGACAGGCCTATTTTGGCTACACCTTC.

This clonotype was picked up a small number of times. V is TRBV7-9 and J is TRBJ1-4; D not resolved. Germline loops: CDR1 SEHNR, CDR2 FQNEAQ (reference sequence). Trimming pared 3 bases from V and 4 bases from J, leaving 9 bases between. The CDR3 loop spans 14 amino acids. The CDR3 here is CASSFGRHNEKLFF. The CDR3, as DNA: TGTGCCAGCAGCTTCGGACGGCATAATGAAAAACTGTTTTTT.

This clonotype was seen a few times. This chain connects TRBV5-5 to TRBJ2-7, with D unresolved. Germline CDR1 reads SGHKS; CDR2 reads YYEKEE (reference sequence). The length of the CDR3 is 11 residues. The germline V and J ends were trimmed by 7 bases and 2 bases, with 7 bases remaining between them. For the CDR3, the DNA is TGTGCCAGCCCTCAGGCCTACGAGCAGTACTTC. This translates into CASPQAYEQYF. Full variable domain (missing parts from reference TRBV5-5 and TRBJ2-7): DAGVTQSPTHLIKTRGQQVTLRCSPISGHKSVSWYQQVLGQGPQFIFQYYEKEERGRGNFPDRFSARQFPNYSSELNVNALLLGDSALYLCASPQAYEQYFGPGTRLTVT.

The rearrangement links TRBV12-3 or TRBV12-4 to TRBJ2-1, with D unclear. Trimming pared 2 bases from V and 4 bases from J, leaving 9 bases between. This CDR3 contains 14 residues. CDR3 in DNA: TGTGCCAGCAGTTTACGGACGGGTTACAATGAGCAGTTCTTC. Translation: CASSLRTGYNEQFF.

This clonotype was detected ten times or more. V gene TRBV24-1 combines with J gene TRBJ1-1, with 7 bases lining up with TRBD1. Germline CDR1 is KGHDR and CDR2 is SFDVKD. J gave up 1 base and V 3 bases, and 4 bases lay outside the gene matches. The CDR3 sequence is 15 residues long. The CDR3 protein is CATSDPRTGNTEAFF. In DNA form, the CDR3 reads TGTGCCACCAGTGATCCTAGGACAGGGAACACTGAAGCTTTCTTT.

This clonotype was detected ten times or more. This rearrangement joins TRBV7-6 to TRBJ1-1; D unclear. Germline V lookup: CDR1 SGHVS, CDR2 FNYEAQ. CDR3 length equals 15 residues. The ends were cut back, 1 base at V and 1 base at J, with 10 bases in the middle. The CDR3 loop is CASSLGPGKNTEAFF. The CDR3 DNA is TGTGCCAGCAGCTTAGGACCGGGTAAGAACACTGAAGCTTTCTTT.

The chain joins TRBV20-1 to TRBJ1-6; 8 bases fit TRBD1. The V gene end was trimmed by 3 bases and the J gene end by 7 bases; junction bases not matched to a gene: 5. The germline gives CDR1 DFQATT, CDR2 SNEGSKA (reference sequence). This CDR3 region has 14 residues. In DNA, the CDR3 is TGCAGTGCTAGGGAGACAGGGGTAAATTCACCCCTCCACTTT. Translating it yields CSARETGVNSPLHF.

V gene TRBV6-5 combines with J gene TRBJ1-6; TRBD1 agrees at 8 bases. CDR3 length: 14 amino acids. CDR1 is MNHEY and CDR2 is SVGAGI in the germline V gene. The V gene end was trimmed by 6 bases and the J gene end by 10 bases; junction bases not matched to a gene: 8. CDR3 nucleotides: TGTGCCAGCAGCAGCCAGGGGGCTGGATCACCCCTCCACTTT. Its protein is CASSSQGAGSPLHF.

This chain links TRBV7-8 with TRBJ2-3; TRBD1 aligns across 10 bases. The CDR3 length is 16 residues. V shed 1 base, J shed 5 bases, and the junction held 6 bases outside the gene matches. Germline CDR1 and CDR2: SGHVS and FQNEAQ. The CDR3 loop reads CASSLEAGQGKDTQYF. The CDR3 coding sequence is TGTGCCAGCAGCTTAGAGGCGGGACAGGGGAAAGATACGCAGTATTTT.